This is a list of T cell receptor beta chains from one sample in a study of shared clonotypes between healthy human individuals. Clones were sequenced by immunoSEQ multiplex PCR, and TCRdb holds only the in-frame ones, with some missing. The sample contains about 490,000 clones, around 78% of which appear only once. Sequenced: PBMCs. Source of these receptors: a woman aged 40 to 50 in good health. Some clones in this sample may be carry-over from other donors' samples. The CDR3 runs from the conserved cysteine through the conserved F or W. The D gene is left open where the match is weak. Clone size is given for some rows only: seen once, a few or many times, or a class if the clone is expanded.

clone size	V gene	J gene	D gene	CDR3 protein	CDR3 DNA
-	TRBV4-3	TRBJ2-5	-	CASSQVLDGTQYF	TGCGCCAGCAGCCAAGTTTTAGACGGGACCCAGTACTTC
-	TRBV7-2	TRBJ2-1	-	CASSLAAREQFF	TGTGCCAGCAGCTTAGCCGCTCGTGAGCAGTTCTTC
-	TRBV27	TRBJ2-1	-	CASRKTGHNEQFF	TGTGCCAGCCGAAAAACAGGGCACAATGAGCAGTTCTTC
-	TRBV7-2	TRBJ2-1	TRBD2	CASSLDGWRGISSYNEQFF	TGTGCCAGCAGCTTAGACGGGTGGCGGGGGATAAGCTCCTACAATGAGCAGTTCTTC
-	TRBV19	TRBJ1-5	-	CASTRTEPNQPQHF	TGTGCCAGTACTCGGACAGAACCCAATCAGCCCCAGCATTTT
-	TRBV15	TRBJ2-7	-	CATSNRDGSYEQYF	TGTGCCACCAGCAACCGGGACGGCTCCTACGAGCAGTACTTC
-	TRBV6-5	TRBJ2-2	-	CASTTGRPVGELFF	TGTGCCAGCACAACGGGGCGTCCAGTGGGGGAGCTGTTTTTT
-	TRBV7-6	TRBJ2-5	-	CASSLVGTNKETQYF	TGTGCCAGCAGCTTAGTAGGGACGAATAAAGAGACCCAGTACTTC
-	TRBV6-6	TRBJ2-7	-	CASSSKGGAGEQYF	TGTGCCAGCAGTTCCAAGGGAGGAGCGGGCGAGCAGTACTTC
-	TRBV5-6	TRBJ2-1	TRBD2	CASTLGLAVDSYNEQFF	TGTGCCAGCACCCTTGGACTAGCGGTTGACTCCTACAATGAGCAGTTCTTC
-	TRBV7-2	TRBJ2-7	TRBD2	CASKSGGGSYEQYF	TGTGCCAGCAAATCCGGCGGGGGTTCCTACGAGCAGTACTTC
-	TRBV19	TRBJ2-5	-	CASSPSGLQDQETQYF	TGTGCCAGTAGTCCGTCCGGCCTACAGGACCAAGAGACCCAGTACTTC
many	TRBV27	TRBJ1-2	-	CASSLSPGLNYGYTF	TGTGCCAGCAGTTTATCCCCCGGACTTAACTATGGCTACACCTTC
-	TRBV4-2	TRBJ2-1	TRBD2	CASSQEAGTSGGSYNEQFF	TGTGCCAGCAGCCAAGAAGCCGGGACTAGCGGGGGGTCCTACAATGAGCAGTTCTTC
once	TRBV6-6	TRBJ2-7	-	CASSYGWFGYEQYF	TGTGCCAGCAGTTATGGGTGGTTCGGCTACGAGCAGTACTTC
-	TRBV7-9	TRBJ1-4	-	CASSPTGATNEKLFF	TGTGCCAGCAGCCCGACGGGTGCAACTAATGAAAAACTGTTTTTT
few	TRBV7-8	TRBJ2-5	-	CASSPRRGGETQYF	TGTGCCAGCAGCCCACGGCGAGGGGGAGAGACCCAGTACTTC
-	TRBV7-8	TRBJ2-3	-	CASMRVVDTQYF	TGTGCCAGCATGAGGGTGGTAGATACGCAGTATTTT
-	TRBV7-2	TRBJ2-7	TRBD1	CASSTDGTGGYEQYF	TGTGCCAGCAGCACGGACGGGACAGGGGGTTACGAGCAGTACTTC
few	TRBV4-2	TRBJ1-2	-	CASSPAGTDLSHYGYTF	TGTGCCAGCAGCCCAGCCGGTACAGACTTAAGCCACTATGGCTACACCTTC
-	TRBV5-1	TRBJ2-7	-	CASSLAGYSYEQYF	TGCGCCAGCAGCTTAGCGGGTTACTCCTACGAGCAGTACTTC
-	TRBV5-4	TRBJ1-1	TRBD1	CASSSGTGITEAFF	TGTGCCAGCAGCTCCGGGACAGGGATCACTGAAGCTTTCTTT
-	TRBV18	TRBJ1-1	-	CASSPLTQNTEAFF	TGTGCCAGCTCACCACTGACACAGAACACTGAAGCTTTCTTT
-	TRBV7-2	TRBJ2-5	TRBD2	CASSLAPLAGGQETQYF	TGTGCCAGCAGCTTAGCACCACTAGCGGGAGGCCAAGAGACCCAGTACTTC
-	TRBV9	TRBJ1-5	-	CASSVDGQDNQPQHF	TGTGCCAGCAGCGTAGACGGGCAGGACAATCAGCCCCAGCATTTT
-	TRBV7-8	TRBJ1-3	-	CASSLDRADTIYF	TGTGCCAGCAGCTTAGACAGGGCGGACACCATATATTTT
few	TRBV25-1	TRBJ1-1	-	CARPPEAFF	TGTGCCAGGCCACCAGAAGCTTTCTTT
-	TRBV5-6	TRBJ2-5	-	CASSLVDGRGLGETQYF	TGTGCCAGCAGCTTGGTAGACGGGAGAGGTTTGGGAGAGACCCAGTACTTC
-	TRBV19	TRBJ1-5	-	CASSENRVRGNQPQHF	TGTGCCAGTAGTGAGAACAGGGTGAGGGGCAATCAGCCCCAGCATTTT
-	TRBV10-3	TRBJ2-7	-	CAISIQGLNYEQYF	TGTGCCATCAGCATACAAGGACTGAATTACGAGCAGTACTTC
-	TRBV7-7	TRBJ2-5	-	CASSLDLAQETQYF	TGTGCTAGCAGCTTAGATCTAGCACAAGAGACCCAGTACTTC
-	TRBV6-4	TRBJ2-3	TRBD2	CASSDSPGTSGSTDTQYF	TGTGCCAGCAGTGACTCCCCAGGGACTAGCGGGAGTACAGATACGCAGTATTTT
-	TRBV30	TRBJ1-6	-	CAWAGPRGSPLHF	TGTGCCTGGGCGGGCCCGAGAGGTTCACCCCTCCACTTT
-	TRBV9	TRBJ2-3	TRBD2	CASSPPGLAVPYTQYF	TGTGCCAGCAGCCCCCCGGGACTAGCGGTTCCGTATACGCAGTATTTT
-	TRBV11-2	TRBJ2-3	TRBD2	CASSLFSSGVGDTQYF	TGTGCCAGCAGCCTCTTCTCTAGCGGGGTGGGGGATACGCAGTATTTT
-	TRBV14	TRBJ1-5	-	CASSQVPLRRERNQPQHF	TGTGCCAGCAGCCAAGTCCCCCTTAGGCGGGAACGCAATCAGCCCCAGCATTTT
-	TRBV11-2	TRBJ2-1	TRBD2	CASSFGGVSYNEQFF	TGTGCCAGCAGCTTTGGGGGGGTAAGCTACAATGAGCAGTTCTTC
-	TRBV7-2	TRBJ1-1	-	CASSLDPVNTEAFF	TGTGCCAGCAGCTTAGATCCAGTGAACACTGAAGCTTTCTTT
-	TRBV11-3	TRBJ2-1	-	CASSLGQYNEQFF	TGTGCCAGCAGCTTAGGGCAATACAATGAGCAGTTCTTC
once	TRBV21-1	TRBJ2-7	-	CASLLCWTPGRRRRGDEQYF	TGTGCCAGCCTATTATGTTGGACTCCGGGACGGAGACGCCGTGGGGACGAGCAGTACTTC
-	TRBV19	TRBJ2-2	-	CASKLTGPGELFF	TGTGCCAGTAAACTGACAGGTCCCGGGGAGCTGTTTTTT
-	TRBV4-3	TRBJ2-7	-	CASSQAYSGSKTFVGYEQYF	TGCGCCAGCAGCCAAGCGTATTCCGGGAGTAAGACTTTTGTGGGCTACGAGCAGTACTTC
-	TRBV5-4	TRBJ2-7	TRBD2	CASSLDREGYEQYF	TGTGCCAGCAGCTTGGATAGGGAGGGCTACGAGCAGTACTTC
-	TRBV30	TRBJ2-1	TRBD2	CAWSVGLAGGGDEQFF	TGTGCCTGGAGTGTGGGGCTCGCGGGAGGTGGCGATGAGCAGTTCTTC
-	TRBV27	TRBJ1-4	-	CASSLYGVRNEKLFF	TGTGCCAGCAGTTTATATGGGGTTCGTAATGAAAAACTGTTTTTT
-	TRBV30	TRBJ1-6	-	CAWSVPGGNSPLHF	TGTGCCTGGAGTGTACCGGGTGGCAATTCACCCCTCCACTTT
-	TRBV11-2	TRBJ1-5	TRBD1	CASSSDRDRPQHF	TGTGCCAGCAGCTCGGACAGGGATCGGCCCCAGCATTTT
-	TRBV28	TRBJ1-1	-	CATFRTPNTEAFF	TGTGCCACCTTCCGGACCCCGAACACTGAAGCTTTCTTT
-	TRBV4-3	TRBJ2-1	TRBD2	CASSRTGTSGRAGDEQFF	TGCGCCAGCAGCCGTACCGGGACTAGCGGGAGGGCCGGGGATGAGCAGTTCTTC
-	TRBV10-3	TRBJ2-5	-	CAISEAGGETQYF	TGTGCCATCAGTGAGGCGGGTGGAGAGACCCAGTACTTC
-	TRBV7-7	TRBJ2-3	TRBD1	CASSLDRGGTQYF	TGTGCCAGCAGCCTTGACAGGGGAGGTACGCAGTATTTT
few	TRBV30	TRBJ2-7	TRBD2	CAWSRGRALDEQYF	TGTGCCTGGAGTCGCGGGAGGGCCCTCGACGAGCAGTACTTC
few	TRBV6-4	TRBJ1-1	-	CASSTKRGHLNTEAFF	TGTGCCAGCAGCACCAAAAGAGGGCACTTGAACACTGAAGCTTTCTTT
-	TRBV28	TRBJ1-2	TRBD1	CASSTQGAIHYGYTF	TGTGCCAGCAGTACACAGGGGGCGATCCACTATGGCTACACCTTC
-	TRBV9	TRBJ2-2	-	CASSVATSNSGELFF	TGTGCCAGCAGCGTAGCTACTAGTAATTCCGGGGAGCTGTTTTTT
-	TRBV30	TRBJ2-1	-	CAWSAGTSIYEQFF	TGTGCCTGGAGTGCCGGGACTTCTATTTATGAGCAGTTCTTC